The T cell receptor beta chain described here comes from a study of T-cell memory formation after mild COVID-19. Study-wide context: Largely, TCR clusters stayed within a single donor.

V lost 1 base to trimming and J lost 6 bases, with 13 bases between them. Germline CDR1 is LGHNA and CDR2 is YNFKEQ. The CDR3 consists of 15 residues. It was 5'RACE with constant-segment primers that produced the TCR alpha and TCR beta cDNA libraries, which carried sample barcodes and UMIs. In TCRdb, the 5' RACE reads were re-called with MiXCR into one record per CDR3 protein. Of fewer than 250,000 distinct CDR3 sequences listed, roughly 30% are singletons. Study-level findings and limits: Cross-reactive memory apparently joined, as some responding clones appeared in pre-infection memory. Chiefly within CM and EM were the contracting CD4+ clones; CD8+ ones were within EMRA.

Details on this clonotype: Its antigen is not identified.

The sample taken for sequencing was PBMCs or a T cell subset sorted from them (not recorded which). The chain couples TRBV4-2 to TRBJ2-1, with TRBD2 as a possible D gene (6 bases). This clonotype originated in an adult woman who had mild COVID-19 (a few samples of this study predate the infection). Cell type and time point are not known. The CDR3 here is CASSQGGGTVNEQFF. For the CDR3, the DNA is TGTGCCAGCAGCCAAGGGGGCGGGACGGTCAATGAGCAGTTCTTC.